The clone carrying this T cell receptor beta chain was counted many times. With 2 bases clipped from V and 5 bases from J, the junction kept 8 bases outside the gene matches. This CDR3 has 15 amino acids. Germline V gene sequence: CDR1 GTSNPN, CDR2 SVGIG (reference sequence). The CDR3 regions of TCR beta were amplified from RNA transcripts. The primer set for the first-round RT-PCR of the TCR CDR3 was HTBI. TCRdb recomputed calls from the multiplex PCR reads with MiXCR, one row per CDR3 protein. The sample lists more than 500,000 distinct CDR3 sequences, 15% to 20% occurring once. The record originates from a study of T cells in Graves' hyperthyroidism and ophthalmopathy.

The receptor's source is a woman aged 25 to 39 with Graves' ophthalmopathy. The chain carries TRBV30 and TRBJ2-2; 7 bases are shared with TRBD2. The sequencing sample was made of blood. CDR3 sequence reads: CAWSRPGGVTGELFF. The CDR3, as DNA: TGTGCCTGGAGTCGACCGGGGGGAGTTACCGGGGAGCTGTTTTTT.